This T cell receptor (beta chain) was captured in a study of blood T cell repertoires in COVID-19. Study-level background: Whether acute or convalescent, the COVID-19 samples came from the United States, Italy and Spain. PBMCs, B-cell-depleted T cells, or T cells were the source of the cDNA or gDNA that made up the material.

The germline V and J ends were trimmed by 7 bases and 0 bases, with 13 bases remaining between them. Germline V CDR1 and CDR2: SNHLY, FYNNEI. This CDR3 spans 14 amino acids. In the source study's methods: Counts of nucleated cells, estimated from reference gene primer amplification, were obtained. The data were produced by immunoSEQ multiplex PCR, yet TCRdb's version contains in-frame clones alone and is incomplete. The V and J calls and the clone size are those of that table, but D and trimming were determined from the DNA. Of tens of thousands of clones in the sample, roughly 89% were seen once. The sample was peripheral blood. The receptor comes from a man aged 50-59 years with acute or convalescent COVID-19. This chain joins TRBV2 and TRBJ2-7; D gene unclear. DNA of the CDR3: TGTGCCAGCAAGCCCCGACAATCCTCCTACGAGCAGTACTTC. Protein sequence: CASKPRQSSYEQYF.